This TCR beta chain is from a study of blood T cell repertoires in COVID-19 (dated by TCRdb to the early 2020s). Describing the broader study: Collaborator samples came from the United States, Italy and Spain and covered acute and convalescent phases of COVID-19. The material from the prospective study consisted of cDNA or gDNA derived from T cells, B-cell-depleted T cells, or PBMCs. Deeply sampled blood TCRbeta repertoires from subjects exposed to, actively infected with, or recovered from COVID-19 were included in the dataset. The repertoires were made available in a free public database intended to serve as a resource for research on the immune response to SARS-CoV-2. Samples came from the ongoing ImmuneRACE study (first 160 participants) plus 1,254 subjects from 6 global collaborators. The sample metadata nearly always contained a de-identified subject ID, COVID-19 status, age in years and sex. Where available, HLA class I and class II types were taken from metadata supplied by the sample provider and were not determined by assay-based typing. General study outcomes and caveats: The quantity of clinical and demographic metadata differed by source and by participant and was supplied without curation.

This clone was counted between two and nine times. The antigen it binds to is not known. Base quality data are lacking; no much larger clone is found one base away. V is reduced by 6 bases and J by 7 bases, leaving a spacing of 10 bases between them. The germline V gene (reference sequence) gives CDR1 as DFQATT and CDR2 as SNEGSKA. CDR3 length: 11 amino acids, cysteine to phenylalanine. Kept here is only the CDR3 DNA, which spans 33 bases and is read in frame from base 1. TCRbeta CDR3 regions were amplified from genomic DNA using the immunoSEQ Assay, a bias-controlled multiplex PCR. Per the source publication's procedure: Nucleated cell counts per sample were estimated from amplification of reference gene primers within the assay. To quantify the absolute abundance of each unique TCRbeta CDR3 rearrangement, sequence reads were collapsed and filtered. Productive Simpson clonality was computed per sample as the square root of Simpson's diversity index over productive rearrangements. TCRdb re-hosts the immuneACCESS table, in-frame sequences only. Its copies lack some clones; in the studies checked, an unresolved V gene accounts for under half of them, and the cause for the rest is not known. For V, J and clone size, that table is used; D and trimming come from the DNA. The sample table holds more than 95,000 clones, of which less than 90% were seen once. Of the sample, 7.9% falls within the top ten clones.

Samples from volunteer blood donors who had recovered from COVID-19 were contributed by a second Seattle source. Each collaborating institution followed its own protocols to collect whole blood in K2EDTA tubes. For TCRbeta analysis, collaborator samples were shipped as frozen whole blood, as isolated PBMCs, or as DNA extracted from either sample type. Sequenced material: peripheral blood. The TCR comes from a man aged 70 or older who had recovered from COVID-19. The sequence joins TRBV20-1 to TRBJ2-1, with no reliable assignment of the D segment. The DNA is TGCAGTGCCGCTAGAAAGAATGAGCAGTTCTTC. This yields the protein CSAARKNEQFF.